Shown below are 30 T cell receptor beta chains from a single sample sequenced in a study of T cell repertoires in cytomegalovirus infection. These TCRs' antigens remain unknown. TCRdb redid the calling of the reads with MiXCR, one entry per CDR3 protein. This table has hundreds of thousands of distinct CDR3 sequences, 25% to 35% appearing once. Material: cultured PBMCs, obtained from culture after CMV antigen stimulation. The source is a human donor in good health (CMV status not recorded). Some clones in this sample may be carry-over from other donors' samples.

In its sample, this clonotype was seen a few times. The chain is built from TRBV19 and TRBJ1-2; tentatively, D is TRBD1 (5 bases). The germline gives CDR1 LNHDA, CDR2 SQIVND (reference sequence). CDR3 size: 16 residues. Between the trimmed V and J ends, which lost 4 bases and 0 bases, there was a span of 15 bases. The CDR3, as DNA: TGTGCCAGTAGTAGCCAACAGGAGAGACCTAACTATGGCTACACCTTC. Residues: CASSSQQERPNYGYTF.

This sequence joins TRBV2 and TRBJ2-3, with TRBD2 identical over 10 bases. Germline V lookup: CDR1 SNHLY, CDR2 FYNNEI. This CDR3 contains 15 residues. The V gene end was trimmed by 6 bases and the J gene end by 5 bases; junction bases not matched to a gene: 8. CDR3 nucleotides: TGTGCCAGCAGGTTCCTAGCGGGAGTGGTAGATACGCAGTATTTT. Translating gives CASRFLAGVVDTQYF.

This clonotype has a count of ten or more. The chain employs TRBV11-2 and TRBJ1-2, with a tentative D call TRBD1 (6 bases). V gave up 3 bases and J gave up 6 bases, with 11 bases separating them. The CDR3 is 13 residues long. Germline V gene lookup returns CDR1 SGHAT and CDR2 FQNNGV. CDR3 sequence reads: CASSFLAGDGYTF. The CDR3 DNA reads TGTGCCAGCAGCTTCCTCGCAGGGGATGGCTACACCTTC.

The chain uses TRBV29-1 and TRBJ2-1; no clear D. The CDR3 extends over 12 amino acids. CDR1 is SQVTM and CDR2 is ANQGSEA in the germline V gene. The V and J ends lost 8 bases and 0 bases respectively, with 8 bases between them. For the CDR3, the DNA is TGCAGCTGCACGAGCTCCTACAATGAGCAGTTCTTC. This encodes CSCTSSYNEQFF.

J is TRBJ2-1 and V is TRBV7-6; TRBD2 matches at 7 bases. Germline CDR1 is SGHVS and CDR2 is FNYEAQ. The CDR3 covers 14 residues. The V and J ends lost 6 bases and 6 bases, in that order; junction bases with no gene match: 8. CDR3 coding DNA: TGTGCCAGCAGTTTCCCCGGGGGGATCAATGAGCAGTTCTTC. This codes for CASSFPGGINEQFF.

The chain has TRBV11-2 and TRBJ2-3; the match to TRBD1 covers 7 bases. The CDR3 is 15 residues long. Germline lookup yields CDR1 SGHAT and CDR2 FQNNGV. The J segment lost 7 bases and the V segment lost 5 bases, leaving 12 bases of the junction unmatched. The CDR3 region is CASSPLRGPGNTQYF. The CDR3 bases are TGTGCCAGCAGCCCTCTAAGGGGGCCAGGGAATACGCAGTATTTT.

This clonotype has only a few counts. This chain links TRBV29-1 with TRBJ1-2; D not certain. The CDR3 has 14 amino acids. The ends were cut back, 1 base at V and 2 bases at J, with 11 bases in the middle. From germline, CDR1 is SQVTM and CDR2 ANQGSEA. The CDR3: CSVEGRQKNYGYTF. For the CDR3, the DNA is TGCAGCGTTGAAGGGCGGCAGAAAAACTATGGCTACACCTTC.

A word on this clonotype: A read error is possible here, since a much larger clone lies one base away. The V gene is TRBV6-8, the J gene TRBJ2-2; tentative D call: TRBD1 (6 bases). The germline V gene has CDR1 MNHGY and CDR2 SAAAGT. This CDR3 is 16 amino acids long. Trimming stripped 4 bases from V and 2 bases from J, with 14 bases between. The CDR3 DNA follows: TGTGCCAGCAGTTCTCAGAACAGGGCCAACACCGGGGAGCTGTTTTTT. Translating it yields CASSSQNRANTGELFF.

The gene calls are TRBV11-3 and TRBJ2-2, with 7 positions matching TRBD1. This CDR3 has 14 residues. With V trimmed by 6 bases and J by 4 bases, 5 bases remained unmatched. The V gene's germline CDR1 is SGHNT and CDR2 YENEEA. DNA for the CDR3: TGTGCCAGCAGAGACAGGGCGGCCACCGGGGAGCTGTTTTTT. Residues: CASRDRAATGELFF.

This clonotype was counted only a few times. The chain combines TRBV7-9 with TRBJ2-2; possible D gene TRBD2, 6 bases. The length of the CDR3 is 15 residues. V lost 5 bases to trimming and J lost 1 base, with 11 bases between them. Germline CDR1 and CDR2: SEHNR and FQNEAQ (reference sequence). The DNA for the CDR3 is TGTGCCAGCAGCCACCGACTAGGGAACACCGGGGAGCTGTTTTTT. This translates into CASSHRLGNTGELFF. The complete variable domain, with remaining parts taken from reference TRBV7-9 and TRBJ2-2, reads DTGVSQNPRHKITKRGQNVTFRCDPISEHNRLYWYRQTLGQGPEFLTYFQNEAQLEKSRLLSDRFSAERPKGSFSTLEIQRTEQGDSAMYLCASSHRLGNTGELFFGEGSRLTVL.

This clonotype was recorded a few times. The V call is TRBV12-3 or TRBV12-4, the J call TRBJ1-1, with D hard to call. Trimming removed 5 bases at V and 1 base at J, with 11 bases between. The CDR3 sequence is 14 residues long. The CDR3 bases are TGTGCCAGCAGTCCCAATTGGCAGAACACTGAAGCTTTCTTT. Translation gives CASSPNWQNTEAFF.

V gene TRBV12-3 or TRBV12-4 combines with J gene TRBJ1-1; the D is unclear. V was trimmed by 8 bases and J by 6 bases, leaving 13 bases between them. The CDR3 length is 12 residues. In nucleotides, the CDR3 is TGTGCCAGCTCTGTACTAGCGTCTGAAGCTTTCTTT. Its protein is CASSVLASEAFF.

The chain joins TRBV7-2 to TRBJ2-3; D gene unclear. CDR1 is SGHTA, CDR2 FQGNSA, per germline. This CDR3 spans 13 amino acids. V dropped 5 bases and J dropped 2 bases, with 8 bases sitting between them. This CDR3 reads CASSPNPTDTQYF. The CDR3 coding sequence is TGTGCCAGCAGCCCCAACCCCACAGATACGCAGTATTTT. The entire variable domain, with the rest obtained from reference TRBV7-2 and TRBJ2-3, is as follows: GAGVSQSPSNKVTEKGKDVELRCDPISGHTALYWYRQSLGQGLEFLIYFQGNSAPDKSGLPSDRFSAERTGGSVSTLTIQRTQQEDSAVYLCASSPNPTDTQYFGPGTRLTVL.

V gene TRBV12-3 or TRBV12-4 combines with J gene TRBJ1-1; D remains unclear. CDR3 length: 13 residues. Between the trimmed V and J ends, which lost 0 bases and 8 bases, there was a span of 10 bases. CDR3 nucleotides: TGTGCCAGCAGTTTAGCCCTACAGATCGAAGCTTTCTTT. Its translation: CASSLALQIEAFF.

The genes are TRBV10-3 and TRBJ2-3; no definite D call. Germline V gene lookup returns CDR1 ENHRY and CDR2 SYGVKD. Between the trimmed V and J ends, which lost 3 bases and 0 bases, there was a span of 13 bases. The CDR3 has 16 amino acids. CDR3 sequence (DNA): TGTGCCATCAGTGATAAGGGCCAGCCTAGCACAGATACGCAGTATTTT. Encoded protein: CAISDKGQPSTDTQYF.

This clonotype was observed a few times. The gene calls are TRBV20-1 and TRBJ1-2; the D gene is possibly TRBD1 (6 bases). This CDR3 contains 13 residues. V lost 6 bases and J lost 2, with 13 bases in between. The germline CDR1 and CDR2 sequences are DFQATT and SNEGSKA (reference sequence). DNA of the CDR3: TGCAGTGCCTCCACCCAGGGGAACTATGGCTACACCTTC. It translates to CSASTQGNYGYTF.

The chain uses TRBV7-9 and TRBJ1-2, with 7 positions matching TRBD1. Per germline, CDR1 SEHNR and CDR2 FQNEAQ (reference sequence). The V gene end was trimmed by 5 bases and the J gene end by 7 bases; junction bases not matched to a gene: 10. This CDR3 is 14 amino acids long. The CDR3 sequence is CASSIQGVGGGYTF. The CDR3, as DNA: TGTGCCAGCAGCATCCAGGGGGTCGGGGGTGGCTACACCTTC.

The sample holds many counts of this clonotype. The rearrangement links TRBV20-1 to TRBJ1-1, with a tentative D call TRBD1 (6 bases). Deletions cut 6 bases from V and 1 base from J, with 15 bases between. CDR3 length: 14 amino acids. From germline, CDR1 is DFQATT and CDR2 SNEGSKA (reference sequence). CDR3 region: CSARRGAPNTEAFF. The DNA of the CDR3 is TGCAGTGCCCGGAGGGGGGCTCCGAACACTGAAGCTTTCTTT.

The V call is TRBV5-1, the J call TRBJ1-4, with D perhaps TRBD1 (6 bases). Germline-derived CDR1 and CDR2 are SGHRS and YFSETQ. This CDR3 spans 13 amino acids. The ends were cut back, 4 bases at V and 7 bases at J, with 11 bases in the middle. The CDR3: CASSRGNGEKLFF. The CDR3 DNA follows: TGCGCCAGCAGCAGGGGGAATGGTGAAAAACTGTTTTTT.

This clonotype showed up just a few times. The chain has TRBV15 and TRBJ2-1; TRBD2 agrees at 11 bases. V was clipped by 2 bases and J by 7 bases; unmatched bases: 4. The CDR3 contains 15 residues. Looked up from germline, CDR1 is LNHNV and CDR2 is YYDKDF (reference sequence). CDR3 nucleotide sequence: TGTGCCACCAGCAGACGACTAGCGGGAAATAATGAGCAGTTCTTC. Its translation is CATSRRLAGNNEQFF.

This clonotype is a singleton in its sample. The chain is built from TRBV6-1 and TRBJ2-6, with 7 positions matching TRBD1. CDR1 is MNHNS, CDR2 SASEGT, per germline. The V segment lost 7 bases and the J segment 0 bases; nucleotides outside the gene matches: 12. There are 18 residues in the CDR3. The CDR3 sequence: CASIKFGTASSGANVLTF. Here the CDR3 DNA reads TGTGCCAGCATTAAATTCGGGACAGCAAGCTCTGGGGCCAACGTCCTGACTTTC.

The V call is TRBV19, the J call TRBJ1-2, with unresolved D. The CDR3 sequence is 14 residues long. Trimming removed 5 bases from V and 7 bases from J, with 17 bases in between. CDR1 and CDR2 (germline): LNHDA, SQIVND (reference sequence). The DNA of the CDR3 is TGTGCCAGTAGTCCTCGCTCACCCTTAGGTGGCTACACCTTC. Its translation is CASSPRSPLGGYTF.

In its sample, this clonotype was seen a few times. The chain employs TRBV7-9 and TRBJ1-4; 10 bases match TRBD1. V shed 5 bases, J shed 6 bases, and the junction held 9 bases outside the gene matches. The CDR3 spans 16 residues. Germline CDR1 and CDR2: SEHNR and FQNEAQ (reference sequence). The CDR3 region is CASSRDRGRPDEKLFF. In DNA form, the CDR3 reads TGTGCCAGCAGCAGAGACAGGGGGCGACCTGATGAAAAACTGTTTTTT.

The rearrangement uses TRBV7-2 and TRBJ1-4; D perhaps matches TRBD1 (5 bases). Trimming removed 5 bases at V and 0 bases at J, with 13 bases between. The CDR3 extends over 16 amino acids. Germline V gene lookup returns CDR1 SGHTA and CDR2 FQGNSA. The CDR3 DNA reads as TGTGCCAGCAGCGACCCCAGGGATGCAACTAATGAAAAACTGTTTTTT. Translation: CASSDPRDATNEKLFF.

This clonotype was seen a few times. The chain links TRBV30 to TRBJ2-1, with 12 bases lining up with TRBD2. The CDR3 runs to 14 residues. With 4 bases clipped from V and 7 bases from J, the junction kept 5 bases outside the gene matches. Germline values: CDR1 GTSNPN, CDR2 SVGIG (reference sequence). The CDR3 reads CAWNLAGGPNEQFF. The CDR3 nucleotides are TGTGCCTGGAATCTAGCGGGAGGGCCGAATGAGCAGTTCTTC.

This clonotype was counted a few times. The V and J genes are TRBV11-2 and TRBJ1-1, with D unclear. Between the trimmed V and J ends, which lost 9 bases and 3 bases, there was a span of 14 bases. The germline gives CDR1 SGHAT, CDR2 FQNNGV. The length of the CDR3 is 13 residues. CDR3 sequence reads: CASGPWQDTEAFF. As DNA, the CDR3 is TGTGCCAGTGGACCTTGGCAAGACACTGAAGCTTTCTTT.

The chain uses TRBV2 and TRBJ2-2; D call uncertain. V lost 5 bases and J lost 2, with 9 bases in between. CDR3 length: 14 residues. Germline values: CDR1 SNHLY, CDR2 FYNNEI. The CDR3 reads CASSNHGNTGELFF. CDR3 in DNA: TGTGCCAGCAGTAATCATGGCAACACCGGGGAGCTGTTTTTT. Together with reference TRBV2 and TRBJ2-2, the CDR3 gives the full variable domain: EPEVTQTPSHQVTQMGQEVILRCVPISNHLYFYWYRQILGQKVEFLVSFYNNEISEKSEIFDDQFSVERPDGSNFTLKIRSTKLEDSAMYFCASSNHGNTGELFFGEGSRLTVL.

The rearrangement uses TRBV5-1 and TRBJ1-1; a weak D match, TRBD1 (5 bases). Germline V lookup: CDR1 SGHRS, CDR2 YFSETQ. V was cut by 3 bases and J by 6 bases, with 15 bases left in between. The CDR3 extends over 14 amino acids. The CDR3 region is CASSSRGEMAEAFF. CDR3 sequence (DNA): TGCGCCAGCAGCTCCCGGGGGGAAATGGCTGAAGCTTTCTTT.

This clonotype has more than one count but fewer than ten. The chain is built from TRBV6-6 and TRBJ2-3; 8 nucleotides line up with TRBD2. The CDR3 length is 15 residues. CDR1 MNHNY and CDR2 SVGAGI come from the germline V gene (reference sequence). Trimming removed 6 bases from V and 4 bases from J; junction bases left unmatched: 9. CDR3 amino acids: CASRVSGISPDTQYF. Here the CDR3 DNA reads TGTGCCAGCAGGGTTAGCGGGATTTCGCCAGATACGCAGTATTTT.

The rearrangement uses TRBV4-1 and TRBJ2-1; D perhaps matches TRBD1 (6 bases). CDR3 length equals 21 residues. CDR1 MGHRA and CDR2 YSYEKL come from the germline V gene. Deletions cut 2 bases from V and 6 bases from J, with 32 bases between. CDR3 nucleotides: TGCGCCAGCAGCCAACCCCTACCCCCCCCCGGGACACCGCAATACCGCAATGAGCAGTTCTTC. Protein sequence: CASSQPLPPPGTPQYRNEQFF.